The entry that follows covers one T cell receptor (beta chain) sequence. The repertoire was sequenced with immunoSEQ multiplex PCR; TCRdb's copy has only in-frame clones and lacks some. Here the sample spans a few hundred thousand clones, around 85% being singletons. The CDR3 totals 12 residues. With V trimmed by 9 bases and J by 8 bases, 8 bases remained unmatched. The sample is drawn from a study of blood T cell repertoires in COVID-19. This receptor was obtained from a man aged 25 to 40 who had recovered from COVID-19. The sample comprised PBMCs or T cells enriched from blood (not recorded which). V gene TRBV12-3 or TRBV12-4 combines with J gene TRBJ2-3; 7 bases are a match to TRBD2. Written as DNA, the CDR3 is TGTGCCAGTCTTGGGGGGGTAGGTACGCAGTATTTT. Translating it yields CASLGGVGTQYF.